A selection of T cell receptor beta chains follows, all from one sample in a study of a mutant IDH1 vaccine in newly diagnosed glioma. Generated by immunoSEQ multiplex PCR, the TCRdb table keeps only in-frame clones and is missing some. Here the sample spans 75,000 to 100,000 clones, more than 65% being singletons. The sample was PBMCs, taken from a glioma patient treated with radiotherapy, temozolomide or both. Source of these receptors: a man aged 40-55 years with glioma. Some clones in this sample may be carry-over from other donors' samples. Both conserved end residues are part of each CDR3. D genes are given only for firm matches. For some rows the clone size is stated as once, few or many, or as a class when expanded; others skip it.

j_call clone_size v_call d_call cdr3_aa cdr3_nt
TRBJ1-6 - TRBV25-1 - CASSERPTSSPLHF TGTGCCAGCAGTGAGAGGCCAACCAGTTCACCCCTCCACTTT
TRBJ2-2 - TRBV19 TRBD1 CASSKGQGVGTGELFF TGTGCCAGTAGTAAAGGACAGGGGGTTGGCACCGGGGAGCTGTTTTTT
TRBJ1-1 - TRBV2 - CASSGLGTNAEAFF TGTGCCAGCAGTGGGTTAGGGACCAACGCTGAAGCTTTCTTT
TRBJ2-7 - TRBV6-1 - CASSEQGGRQYF TGTGCCAGCAGTGAACAGGGTGGTAGGCAGTACTTC
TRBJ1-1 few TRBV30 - CACNMMNTEAFF TGTGCCTGCAACATGATGAACACTGAAGCTTTCTTT
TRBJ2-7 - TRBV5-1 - CASSLEAGSNYEQYF TGCGCCAGCAGCTTGGAAGCCGGGTCTAACTACGAGCAGTACTTC
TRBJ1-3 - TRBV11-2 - CASSYEGGTMGGNTIYF TGTGCCAGCAGCTATGAGGGGGGGACAATGGGAGGAAACACCATATATTTT
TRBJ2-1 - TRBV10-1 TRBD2 CASSGTSGANEQFF TGCGCCAGCAGTGGGACTAGCGGGGCCAATGAGCAGTTCTTC
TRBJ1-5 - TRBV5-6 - CASSNSTGWQPQHF TGTGCCAGCAGCAACTCTACAGGGTGGCAGCCCCAGCATTTT
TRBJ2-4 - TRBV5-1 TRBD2 CASSPGLAGVLTAKNIQYF TGCGCCAGCAGCCCTGGACTAGCGGGGGTACTCACAGCCAAAAACATTCAGTACTTC
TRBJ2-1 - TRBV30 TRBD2 CAWSVGTSGNNEQFF TGTGCCTGGAGTGTAGGGACTAGCGGTAACAATGAGCAGTTCTTC
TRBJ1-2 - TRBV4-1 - CASSRNSDYGYTF TGCGCCAGCAGCCGAAACAGTGACTATGGCTACACCTTC
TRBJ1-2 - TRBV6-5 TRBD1 CASRYPGTGNGYTF TGTGCCAGCAGATACCCCGGGACAGGGAATGGCTACACCTTC
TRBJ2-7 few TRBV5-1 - CASSLVPGVSYEQYF TGCGCCAGCAGCTTAGTCCCGGGGGTGTCCTACGAGCAGTACTTC
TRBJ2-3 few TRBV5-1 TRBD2 CASSLGTSGGTDTQYF TGCGCCAGCAGCCTGGGGACTAGCGGGGGCACAGATACGCAGTATTTT
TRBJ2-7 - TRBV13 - CASSQTGSSSYEQYF TGTGCCAGCAGCCAGACAGGTTCTAGCTCCTACGAGCAGTACTTC
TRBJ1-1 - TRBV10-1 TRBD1 CASSAGQGDTEAFF TGCGCCAGCAGTGCGGGACAGGGTGACACTGAAGCTTTCTTT